The table lists the clone carrying this T cell receptor beta chain with a few counts. The V gene lost 1 base and the J gene lost 6 bases, with 13 bases spanning the gap. The CDR3 extends over 15 amino acids. Germline values: CDR1 SNHLY, CDR2 FYNNEI. This record belongs to a study of blood T cell repertoires in COVID-19. Overall study: The United States, Italy and Spain provided the acute and convalescent COVID-19 samples. Nucleic acid was either cDNA or gDNA, and it came from T cells, B-cell-depleted T cells, or PBMCs.

Original analysis: Reference gene primer amplification gave estimated nucleated cell counts. TCRdb's table, derived via immunoSEQ multiplex PCR, lists solely in-frame clones and lacks some. V, J and clone size are those of that table, while D and trimming were read from the DNA. The data show over 200,000 clones, about 90% seen once. The chain recombines TRBV2 with TRBJ1-5; D is possibly TRBD1 (5 bases). The source material was peripheral blood. This TCR was sampled from a woman in her 50s with acute or convalescent COVID-19. DNA of the CDR3: TGTGCCAGCAGTGAAGGATACAGGCTGGGTCAGCCCCAGCATTTT. Its translation is CASSEGYRLGQPQHF.